Presented here are 22 T cell receptor beta chains from one specimen sequenced in a study of blood T cell repertoires in COVID-19. Measured with immunoSEQ multiplex PCR; TCRdb has only the in-frame clones, and not every one. The sample records about 200,000 clones, 87% being singletons. Sequencing used peripheral blood. These receptors were obtained from a man aged 60-69 years with active or convalescent COVID-19.

The V gene is TRBV7-9, the J gene TRBJ1-2, with 7 bases that match TRBD1. Germline loops: CDR1 SEHNR, CDR2 FQNEAQ (reference sequence). The CDR3 totals 13 residues. Losses at the gene ends were 5 bases for V and 8 bases for J; bases not matched to a gene: 8. The CDR3, as DNA: TGTGCCAGCAGCCCGAGACAGGGAGGAGGCTACACCTTC. It codes for CASSPRQGGGYTF. The whole variable domain, remainder taken from reference TRBV7-9 and TRBJ1-2, is DTGVSQNPRHKITKRGQNVTFRCDPISEHNRLYWYRQTLGQGPEFLTYFQNEAQLEKSRLLSDRFSAERPKGSFSTLEIQRTEQGDSAMYLCASSPRQGGGYTFGSGTRLTVV.

The chain links TRBV3-1 (or the pseudogene TRBV3-2) to TRBJ2-7; TRBD2 aligns across 12 bases. In germline, CDR1 is LGHDT, CDR2 YNNKEL (reference sequence). The V gene end was trimmed by 4 bases and the J gene end by 2 bases; junction bases not matched to a gene: 3. The CDR3 runs to 15 residues. The CDR3 DNA reads as TGTGCCAGCAGCCGGCTAGCGGGGGGGCCCTACGAGCAGTACTTC. Translation gives CASSRLAGGPYEQYF.

This rearrangement joins TRBV7-8 to TRBJ1-3, with 7 bases identical to TRBD1. The CDR3 is 16 residues long. V lost 1 base, J lost 0 bases, and 3 bases stayed unmatched. Germline CDR1 and CDR2: SGHVS and FQNEAQ. The CDR3 nucleotides read TGTGCCAGCAGCTTAGGACAGGGCCTCTCTGGAAACACCATATATTTT. Amino acid sequence: CASSLGQGLSGNTIYF.

The CDR3 loop reads CASSPISGGKGYNSPLHF. CDR3 nucleotide sequence: TGTGCCAGCTCACCCATATCCGGGGGGAAGGGATATAATTCACCCCTCCACTTT. This rearrangement joins TRBV18 to TRBJ1-6; D perhaps matches TRBD1 (5 bases). V lost 3 bases and J lost 4, with 19 bases in between. Per germline, CDR1 KGHSH and CDR2 LQKENI. The CDR3 sequence is 18 residues long.

V and J are TRBV24-1 and TRBJ2-7; no clear D gene. The CDR3 loop spans 14 amino acids. Germline V gene sequence: CDR1 KGHDR, CDR2 SFDVKD. Trimming left V 4 bases short and J 2 bases short, with 11 bases between. CDR3 loop: CATSDPLPPYEQYF. In DNA, the CDR3 is TGTGCCACCAGTGACCCCCTACCGCCCTACGAGCAGTACTTC.

This chain joins TRBV15 and TRBJ1-2, with D possibly matching TRBD1 (5 bases). Germline CDR1 LNHNV, CDR2 YYDKDF (reference sequence). Trimming took off 0 bases at V and 5 bases at J, with 16 bases between the two ends. The CDR3 contains 16 residues. This chain's CDR3 is CATSRDQGRVDYGYTF. Written as DNA, the CDR3 is TGTGCCACCAGCAGAGATCAGGGCAGGGTCGATTATGGCTACACCTTC.

The chain recombines TRBV4-1 with TRBJ2-2, with 10 bases aligning to TRBD2. This CDR3 region has 17 residues. V gave up 3 bases and J gave up 4 bases; unmatched junction bases: 8. Per germline, CDR1 MGHRA and CDR2 YSYEKL. The CDR3 sequence: CASSQSLAGTPTGELFF. DNA of the CDR3: TGCGCCAGCAGCCAGTCACTAGCGGGGACACCCACCGGGGAGCTGTTTTTT.

The J gene is TRBJ1-1, the V gene TRBV6-6, with a possible D match to TRBD1 (6 bases). Germline V gene lookup returns CDR1 MNHNY and CDR2 SVGAGI (reference sequence). The V gene lost 6 bases and the J gene lost 6 bases, with 14 bases spanning the gap. This CDR3 is built from 13 residues. The CDR3: CASSQSTGPEAFF. The CDR3 DNA sequence: TGTGCCAGCAGCCAAAGTACAGGGCCTGAAGCTTTCTTT.

This clone showed up just a few times. The rearrangement links TRBV12-5 to TRBJ1-1; 8 nucleotides align to TRBD1. The CDR3 length is 13 residues. Looked up from germline, CDR1 is LGHNT and CDR2 is FRNRAP. Germline trimming cut 6 bases from V and 4 bases from J; bases unmatched to any gene: 4. CDR3 residues: CASGVQGGTEAFF. The CDR3 nucleotides read TGTGCTAGTGGGGTACAGGGGGGCACTGAAGCTTTCTTT. Full variable domain (remainder filled in from reference TRBV12-5 and TRBJ1-1): DARVTQTPRHKVTEMGQEVTMRCQPILGHNTVFWYRQTMMQGLELLAYFRNRAPLDDSGMPKDRFSAEMPDATLATLKIQPSEPRDSAVYFCASGVQGGTEAFFGQGTRLTVV.

The chain combines TRBV10-3 with TRBJ2-7, with 10 bases aligning to TRBD1. Germline assignment: CDR1 ENHRY and CDR2 SYGVKD. This CDR3 comprises 15 residues. The junction had 4 bases not matched to a gene; V was cut back by 2 bases and J by 3 bases. Here the CDR3 DNA reads TGTGCCATCAGTGAGACGGGACAGGGGCGCTACGAGCAGTACTTC. Translating it yields CAISETGQGRYEQYF.

This clone was observed a few times. This chain joins TRBV19 and TRBJ1-6; D is possibly TRBD1 (6 bases). CDR1 is LNHDA and CDR2 is SQIVND in the germline V gene (reference sequence). CDR3 length equals 14 residues. Trimming stripped 4 bases from V and 7 bases from J, with 11 bases between. CDR3 bases: TGTGCCAGTAGTAGGGACACTGTGAATTCACCCCTCCACTTT. It encodes CASSRDTVNSPLHF.

This clone has just one count. The chain couples TRBV3-1 (or the pseudogene TRBV3-2) to TRBJ2-5, with 14 bases aligning to TRBD2. Per the germline V gene, CDR1 is LGHDT and CDR2 is YNNKEL (reference sequence). This CDR3 comprises 18 residues. Trimming removed 0 bases from V and 1 base from J; junction bases left unmatched: 4. CDR3 coding DNA: TGTGCCAGCAGCCAAGAGAGGGGACTAGCGGGGGCCCAAGAGACCCAGTACTTC. This encodes CASSQERGLAGAQETQYF.

The chain combines TRBV28 with TRBJ1-1; no clear D. V shed 7 bases and J shed 4 bases, with 16 bases lying between them. The length of the CDR3 is 14 residues. Germline CDR1 and CDR2: MDHEN and SYDVKM. CDR3 amino acids: CASNQFPRGTEAFF. The CDR3 region has the DNA TGTGCCAGCAATCAATTCCCCCGGGGCACTGAAGCTTTCTTT.

The V call is TRBV3-1 (or the pseudogene TRBV3-2), the J call TRBJ1-1; 7 bases are a match to TRBD1. J was trimmed by 0 bases and V by 5 bases; bases with no gene match: 6. The CDR3 totals 15 residues. Germline CDR1 and CDR2: LGHDT and YNNKEL (reference sequence). CDR3 bases: TGTGCCAGCAGCGGACGGACAGGCTTGAACACTGAAGCTTTCTTT. It codes for CASSGRTGLNTEAFF.

Concerning this clone itself: The same CDR3 also results from other DNA sequences found in this sample. The chain is built from TRBV3-1 (or the pseudogene TRBV3-2) and TRBJ1-3, with D tentatively TRBD1 (6 bases). This CDR3 region has 14 residues. CDR1 LGHDT and CDR2 YNNKEL come from the germline V gene (reference sequence). Trimming left V 1 base short and J 2 bases short, with 6 bases between. The CDR3 DNA sequence: TGTGCCAGCAGCCAAGCAGGGGCTGGAAACACCATATATTTT. Its protein product is CASSQAGAGNTIYF.

This chain joins TRBV11-2 and TRBJ1-6; 7 bases line up with TRBD1. V lost 0 bases, J lost 10 bases, and 6 bases stayed unmatched. This CDR3 has 15 residues. Germline CDR1 is SGHAT and CDR2 is FQNNGV. The CDR3 sequence is CASSLDPKGASPLHF. For the CDR3, the DNA is TGTGCCAGCAGCTTAGATCCGAAGGGGGCCTCACCCCTCCACTTT.

This chain links TRBV4-1 with TRBJ2-5; 13 bases are shared with TRBD2. In germline, CDR1 is MGHRA, CDR2 YSYEKL. After removal of 4 bases from V and 4 bases from J, the junction contained 12 bases not matched to a gene. This CDR3 comprises 18 residues. Here the CDR3 DNA reads TGCGCCAGCAGCCGTCCGGGACTAGCGGGGCCCCTTCTAGAGACCCAGTACTTC. Translated, it gives CASSRPGLAGPLLETQYF.

V is TRBV5-1 and J is TRBJ1-3, with 9 bases that match TRBD1. Germline V gene sequence: CDR1 SGHRS, CDR2 YFSETQ. This CDR3 is built from 14 residues. J was trimmed by 2 bases and V by 7 bases; bases with no gene match: 4. The CDR3 loop reads CASGTGSAGNTIYF. CDR3 DNA: TGCGCCAGCGGGACAGGGAGTGCTGGAAACACCATATATTTT.

This rearrangement joins TRBV6-5 to TRBJ1-1, with 11 positions matching TRBD1. The germline CDR1 and CDR2 sequences are MNHEY and SVGAGI. V lost 4 bases and J lost 6; bases outside the gene matches: 4. The CDR3 runs 14 residues. For the CDR3, the DNA is TGTGCCAGCAGTTTCGGACAGGGGGCCGCTGAAGCTTTCTTT. Amino acid sequence: CASSFGQGAAEAFF.

This chain connects TRBV7-7 to TRBJ2-1, with TRBD1 matching 10 bases. The CDR3 has 15 amino acids. Germline V gene sequence: CDR1 SSHAT, CDR2 FNYEAQ (reference sequence). Trimming cost V 4 bases and J 8 bases; bases outside gene matches: 8. The CDR3 coding sequence is TGTGCCAGCAGCTCTGGGACAGGGGAGTTTTATGAGCAGTTCTTC. Translating it yields CASSSGTGEFYEQFF.

The rearrangement links TRBV19 to TRBJ2-6, with 7 bases identical to TRBD1. There are 17 residues in the CDR3. CDR1 and CDR2 (germline): LNHDA, SQIVND (reference sequence). V was clipped by 9 bases and J by 0 bases; unmatched bases: 11. CDR3 sequence (DNA): TGTGCCAGCAGCGATGGGACAGCTCACTCTGGGGCCAACGTCCTGACTTTC. This gives the protein CASSDGTAHSGANVLTF.

V and J are TRBV18 and TRBJ1-5; 9 bases are shared with TRBD1. The V gene end was trimmed by 0 bases and the J gene end by 6 bases; junction bases not matched to a gene: 9. The CDR3 runs to 17 residues. From germline, CDR1 is KGHSH and CDR2 LQKENI. The CDR3 loop is CASSPPGSDRGSQPQHF. The CDR3 DNA follows: TGTGCCAGCTCACCACCGGGGTCGGACAGGGGAAGTCAGCCCCAGCATTTT.